Below are 11 T cell receptor beta chains sequenced from a single sample in a study of T cell repertoires in cytomegalovirus infection. TCRdb redid the calling of the reads with MiXCR, one entry per CDR3 protein. Of approximately 180,000 distinct CDR3 sequences listed, approximately 18% were seen once; the top ten hold 20% to 25%. What was sequenced was CD8+ T cells from PBMCs. These receptors were collected from a human donor in good health (CMV status not recorded). Some clones in this sample may be carry-over from other donors' samples.

This clonotype showed up just a few times. J is TRBJ2-1 and V is TRBV12-3 or TRBV12-4, with 12 bases lining up with TRBD2. Trimming at V came to 5 bases and at J to 5 bases, leaving 7 bases not matched to a gene. The CDR3 has 16 amino acids. CDR3 DNA: TGTGCCAGCAGTCCCCCGGGACTAGCGGGCGACAATGAGCAGTTCTTC. Protein sequence: CASSPPGLAGDNEQFF.

This clonotype turned up a few times. V and J are TRBV10-3 and TRBJ2-7, with D perhaps TRBD1 or TRBD2 (5 bases each). V lost 4 bases to trimming and J lost 2 bases, with 9 bases between them. The CDR3 sequence is 13 residues long. CDR1 and CDR2 (germline): ENHRY, SYGVKD. The CDR3 loop reads CAISGGNPYEQYF. In DNA form, the CDR3 reads TGTGCCATCAGTGGGGGGAATCCCTACGAGCAGTACTTC.

This chain uses TRBV5-6 with TRBJ2-3, with TRBD2 matching over 8 bases. Looked up from germline, CDR1 is SGHDT and CDR2 is YYEEEE. Unmatched junction bases numbered 20, after V lost 4 bases and J lost 1 base. The CDR3 runs to 20 residues. The CDR3 region is CASSRARGDPNPSGTDTQYF. DNA for the CDR3: TGTGCCAGCAGCCGCGCGCGGGGGGACCCCAACCCTTCCGGCACAGATACGCAGTATTTT. The whole variable domain, filled in from reference TRBV5-6 and TRBJ2-3, reads DAGVTQSPTHLIKTRGQQVTLRCSPKSGHDTVSWYQQALGQGPQFIFQYYEEEERQRGNFPDRFSGHQFPNYSSELNVNALLLGDSALYLCASSRARGDPNPSGTDTQYFGPGTRLTVL.

In this sample, this clonotype turned up a few times. The J gene is TRBJ1-2, the V gene TRBV4-1, with D unresolved. CDR1 and CDR2 from the germline V gene are MGHRA and YSYEKL. The CDR3 consists of 14 residues. V lost 1 base, J lost 0 bases, and 6 bases lay in between. CDR3 amino acids: CASSQGTANYGYTF. CDR3 DNA: TGCGCCAGCAGCCAAGGGACCGCTAACTATGGCTACACCTTC.

V and J are TRBV7-6 and TRBJ2-5; the D gene is possibly TRBD2 (6 bases). V was clipped by 5 bases and J by 4 bases, with 17 bases between them. The CDR3 length is 15 residues. CDR1 is SGHVS and CDR2 is FNYEAQ in the germline V gene. CDR3 in amino acids: CASSPSGSPGETQYF. The DNA for the CDR3 is TGTGCCAGCAGCCCCTCCGGGAGTCCGGGAGAGACCCAGTACTTC.

Written as DNA, the CDR3 is TGTGCCAGCACCAACCCCGGACAGGGTTCCTACGAGCAGTACTTC. This translates into CASTNPGQGSYEQYF. V is TRBV28 and J is TRBJ2-7, with TRBD1 identical over 8 bases. CDR1 and CDR2 from the germline V gene are MDHEN and SYDVKM. There are 15 residues in the CDR3. V gave up 7 bases and J gave up 1 base; unmatched junction bases: 9.

V gene TRBV4-1 combines with J gene TRBJ2-1; D may be TRBD2 (6 bases). The CDR3 spans 15 residues. V gave up 5 bases and J gave up 1 base, with 12 bases separating them. Germline V gives CDR1 MGHRA, CDR2 YSYEKL. The CDR3 here is CASSYDAGSYNEQFF. The CDR3, as DNA: TGCGCCAGCAGCTATGATGCGGGATCCTACAATGAGCAGTTCTTC.

This clonotype was counted only a few times. The chain couples TRBV7-9 to TRBJ2-7, with TRBD1 identical over 9 bases. In germline, CDR1 is SEHNR, CDR2 FQNEAQ (reference sequence). The CDR3 length is 16 residues. V shed 5 bases, J shed 0 bases, and the junction held 8 bases outside the gene matches. CDR3 sequence (DNA): TGTGCCAGCAGCCCTCTGGGGACAGGGTCCTCCTACGAGCAGTACTTC. It yields the protein CASSPLGTGSSYEQYF.

There are a few counts of this clonotype. The chain joins TRBV7-9 to TRBJ1-4; no clear D gene. The CDR3 loop spans 17 amino acids. The V end lost 5 bases, the J end lost 0 bases, and 16 bases lay between the germline ends. Germline values: CDR1 SEHNR, CDR2 FQNEAQ (reference sequence). The CDR3 spells CASSDQGNEPTNEKLFF. DNA of the CDR3: TGTGCCAGCAGCGATCAAGGAAACGAACCAACTAATGAAAAACTGTTTTTT.

There are a few counts of this clonotype. The rearrangement joins TRBV7-9 to TRBJ2-1; 8 bases are a match to TRBD1. Losses at the gene ends were 3 bases for V and 3 bases for J; bases not matched to a gene: 10. This CDR3 has 17 amino acids. Germline V gene data show CDR1 as SEHNR and CDR2 as FQNEAQ (reference sequence). The CDR3 DNA reads as TGTGCCAGCAGCTTTAGCCCCCAGGGGGCTAACTACAATGAGCAGTTCTTC. It is translated as CASSFSPQGANYNEQFF.

The chain is built from TRBV7-9 and TRBJ2-7; D may be TRBD1 (6 bases). Germline CDR1 and CDR2: SEHNR and FQNEAQ (reference sequence). Trimming pared 0 bases from V and 0 bases from J, leaving 15 bases between. The CDR3 consists of 17 residues. Written as DNA, the CDR3 is TGTGCCAGCAGCTTAGCGCCTCAGGGGCCCATCTCCTACGAGCAGTACTTC. It codes for CASSLAPQGPISYEQYF. Full variable domain (remainder filled in from reference TRBV7-9 and TRBJ2-7): DTGVSQNPRHKITKRGQNVTFRCDPISEHNRLYWYRQTLGQGPEFLTYFQNEAQLEKSRLLSDRFSAERPKGSFSTLEIQRTEQGDSAMYLCASSLAPQGPISYEQYFGPGTRLTVT.